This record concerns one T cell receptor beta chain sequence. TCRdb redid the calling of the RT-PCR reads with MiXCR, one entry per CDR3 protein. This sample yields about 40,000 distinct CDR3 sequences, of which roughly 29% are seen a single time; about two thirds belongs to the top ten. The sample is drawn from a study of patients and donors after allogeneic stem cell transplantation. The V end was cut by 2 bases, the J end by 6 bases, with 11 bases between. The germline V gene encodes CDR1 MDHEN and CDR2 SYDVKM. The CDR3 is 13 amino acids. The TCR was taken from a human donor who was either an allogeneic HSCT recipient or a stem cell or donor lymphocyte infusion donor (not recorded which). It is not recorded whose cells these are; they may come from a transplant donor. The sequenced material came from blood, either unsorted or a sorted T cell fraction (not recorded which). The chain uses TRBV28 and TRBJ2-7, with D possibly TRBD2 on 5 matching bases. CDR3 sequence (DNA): TGTGCCAGCAGTTTAAGACTGGGGAGCGAGCAGTACTTC. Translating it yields CASSLRLGSEQYF.